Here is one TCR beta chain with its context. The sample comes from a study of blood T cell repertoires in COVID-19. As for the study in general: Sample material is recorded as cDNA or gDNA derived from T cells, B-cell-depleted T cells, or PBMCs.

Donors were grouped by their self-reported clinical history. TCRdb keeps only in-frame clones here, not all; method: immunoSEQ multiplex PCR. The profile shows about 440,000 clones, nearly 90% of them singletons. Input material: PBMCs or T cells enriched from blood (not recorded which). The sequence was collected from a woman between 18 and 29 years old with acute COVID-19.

CDR3 sequence reads: CASSSGEHGNTEAFF. The CDR3 coding sequence is TGTGCCAGCAGCTCGGGGGAGCATGGGAACACTGAAGCTTTCTTT. The chain is built from TRBV5-8 and TRBJ1-1, with a tentative D call TRBD1 (5 bases). The CDR3 sequence is 15 residues long. Germline CDR1 reads SGHTS; CDR2 reads YDEGEE. Trimming pared 3 bases from V and 1 base from J, leaving 13 bases between.